This is a list of T cell receptor beta chains from one sample in a study of OX40 agonist ivuxolimab in advanced cancers. The data were produced by immunoSEQ multiplex PCR, yet TCRdb's version contains in-frame clones alone and is incomplete. The repertoire holds 25,000 to 35,000 clones, with roughly 80% as singletons. The sample consisted of CD4+ or CD8+ T cells sorted from blood, taken in a trial of the OX40 agonist ivuxolimab. The receptors were gathered from an adult with an advanced solid tumor such as melanoma, head and neck, liver or kidney cancer. Both conserved end residues are part of each CDR3. Each record gives: V gene, CDR3 length, CDR3 protein.

TRBV4-1 | 17 | CASSQELQGAGFHEQYF
TRBV21-1 | 14 | CASSKRQANEKLFF
TRBV4-3 | 14 | CASSQVRQGGEQYF
TRBV9 | 16 | CASSRTWDRVTDTQYF
TRBV7-9 | 16 | CASSLGLQESTDTQYF
TRBV6-1 | 13 | CASSEGGRFGYTF
TRBV30 | 14 | CAWSLGGTSDEQFF
TRBV15 | 15 | CATSRVGQGRNIQYF
TRBV5-4 | 14 | CASSKTSSYSPLHF
TRBV6-5 | 15 | CASSLGSGPTYEQYF
TRBV6-6 | 15 | CASTTSPSGFYEQYF
TRBV6-5 | 12 | CASSFGRGEAFF
TRBV13 | 14 | CASSLGKGSKEAFF
TRBV5-6 | 11 | CASSLVGEQYF
TRBV5-6 | 14 | CASSRKGVSYEQYF
TRBV7-6 | 15 | CASSWGGDYYNEQFF
TRBV6-5 | 14 | CASSYPGDNQPQHF
TRBV9 | 16 | CASSPLGGGAYNEQFF
TRBV4-2 | 16 | CASSQVTRLVYNEQFF
TRBV6-6 | 15 | CASSYVRGPLYGYTF
TRBV23-1 | 18 | CASRKIGDVGRPGNTIYF
TRBV7-9 | 15 | CASSLVLGGGTEAFF
TRBV6-5 | 14 | CASSYSGGGSPLHF
TRBV20-1 | 10 | CSAVEDTQYF
TRBV5-5 | 15 | CASSLDRGFSYEQYF
TRBV28 | 17 | CASSFLGEGGFDSPLHF
TRBV19 | 12 | CASSITRAEAFF
TRBV6-6 | 15 | CASSYMTGTNEKLFF
TRBV19 | 14 | CASSIEGRTDTQYF
TRBV9 | 16 | CASSPGTSDGTDTQYF
TRBV6-5 | 14 | CASSYYRAGTEAFF
TRBV7-9 | 15 | CASSGRPPSTDTQYF
TRBV5-8 | 13 | CASSLSPNSPLHF
TRBV5-4 | 17 | CASSRTGGGSSYNEQFF
TRBV4-3 | 16 | CASSQWTASRADTQYF
TRBV7-3 | 17 | CASSLPLGQGKGHGYTF
TRBV4-3 | 16 | CASSQDRHDGTGELFF
TRBV7-9 | 15 | CASSPTGQKNTEAFF
TRBV7-8 | 15 | CASSLGTGGPDEQYF
TRBV7-8 | 13 | CASSSAAGTALHF
TRBV5-4 | 12 | CASSLVSDTQYF
TRBV10-1 | 14 | CASSDCGERSGYTF
TRBV7-9 | 14 | CASSFQGYNSPLHF
TRBV1 | 16 | CTSSPAFRPLNTEAFF
TRBV6-5 | 13 | CASSYGSAGTQYF
TRBV7-6 | 15 | CASSLASDRYYEQYF
TRBV5-6 | 16 | CASSHLTAGGIHEQYF
TRBV5-6 | 15 | CASSLAERGGHEQYF
TRBV4-2 | 16 | CASSQASGGGGNEQFF
TRBV27 | 15 | CASSLTGSGWDGYTF
TRBV9 | 14 | CASSAPRQHNEQFF
TRBV6-5 | 15 | CASSYPGGGVAEQFF
TRBV7-2 | 18 | CASSPSGLAGGKGNEQFF
TRBV11-2 | 15 | CASSITEGQLYEQYF